These T cell receptor beta chains were read from a single sample in a study of cytomegalovirus exposure and HLA in healthy donors. The repertoire was sequenced with immunoSEQ multiplex PCR; TCRdb's copy has only in-frame clones and lacks some. The repertoire holds roughly 100,000 clones, 88% seen once, with more than 1.5% in the top ten. The sample taken for sequencing was PBMCs. The receptors originated from a woman in her late teens or twenties in good health and CMV-seropositive. The CDR3 runs from the conserved cysteine through the conserved F or W. Each record gives: J gene, D gene, clone size, V gene, CDR3 DNA, CDR3 protein. The D gene is left open where the match is weak. A clone size is listed for some rows: how often the clone was seen (once, few, many), or a class if it is expanded.

TRBJ2-3,.,.,TRBV21-1,TGTGCCAGCAGCAAAGAGGACGAAGCGGAACTCACAGATACGCAGTATTTT,CASSKEDEAELTDTQYF
TRBJ2-1,TRBD2,.,TRBV6-5,TGTGCCAGCAGCTTAGGGACTAGCAGTACCGATGAGCAGTTCTTC,CASSLGTSSTDEQFF
TRBJ2-2,.,.,TRBV27,TGTGCCAGCAGTAAGGCGGGATTGAACACCGGGGAGCTGTTTTTT,CASSKAGLNTGELFF
TRBJ2-3,TRBD1,.,TRBV29-1,TGCAGCGGCCTGACAGGGGGCACAGATACGCAGTATTTT,CSGLTGGTDTQYF
TRBJ1-2,TRBD1,.,TRBV5-8,TGTGCCAGCAGCTTATTTAGCCGGGACAGGGATGATAATGGCTACACCTTC,CASSLFSRDRDDNGYTF
TRBJ1-1,TRBD1,.,TRBV6-1,TGTGCCAGCAGTGTGACAGGGTTGGGCACTGAAGCTTTCTTT,CASSVTGLGTEAFF
TRBJ1-2,.,.,TRBV6-5,TGTGCCAGCAGTCCTCCGGGGGGCTATGGCTACACCTTC,CASSPPGGYGYTF
TRBJ2-3,TRBD2,.,TRBV5-1,TGCGCCAGCAGCGGGACTAGCGGGGTCGCAGATACGCAGTATTTT,CASSGTSGVADTQYF
TRBJ2-1,TRBD2,once,TRBV19,TGTGCCAGTAGTACGGCGGGGGTCCTCCTCTACAATGAGCAGTTCTTC,CASSTAGVLLYNEQFF
TRBJ1-6,.,few,TRBV27,TGTGCCAGCAGCCGAGGACAGACCTATAATTCACCCCTCCACTTT,CASSRGQTYNSPLHF
TRBJ2-7,.,few,TRBV6-5,TGTGCCAGCAGTGCCCGGGACAAGGGGGAGCAGTACTTC,CASSARDKGEQYF
TRBJ1-1,TRBD1,.,TRBV6-5,TGTGCCAGCAGTGGGGGACAGGGGTTCACTGAAGCTTTCTTT,CASSGGQGFTEAFF
TRBJ1-2,.,.,TRBV5-6,TGTGCCAGCAGCTTAGGCGGTGCTAACTATGGCTACACCTTC,CASSLGGANYGYTF
TRBJ2-3,.,.,TRBV6-4,TGTGCCAGCAGTGACGGCGACAGCTACACAGATACGCAGTATTTT,CASSDGDSYTDTQYF
TRBJ1-1,.,.,TRBV27,TGTGCCAGCAGTTTAACGGAGAGCATTGAAGCTTTCTTT,CASSLTESIEAFF
TRBJ2-3,.,.,TRBV19,TGTGCCAGTAGTCGTGGGGGAGGTGCAGATACGCAGTATTTT,CASSRGGGADTQYF
TRBJ1-2,.,.,TRBV28,TGTGCCAGCAGTGAGACAGCGATCTATGGCTACACCTTC,CASSETAIYGYTF
TRBJ1-1,TRBD1,.,TRBV4-1,TGCGCCAGCAGACAAGCCTCCGGGACAGGACACACTGAAGCTTTCTTT,CASRQASGTGHTEAFF
TRBJ2-2,.,few,TRBV6-1,TGTGCCAGCAGTGCGACTAGGAGAGGGACCGGGGAGCTGTTTTTT,CASSATRRGTGELFF
TRBJ2-5,.,.,TRBV7-9,TGTGCCAGCAGCCCCCGGGACAAGCTCCAAGAGACCCAGTACTTC,CASSPRDKLQETQYF
TRBJ2-1,TRBD2,once,TRBV6-1,TGTGCCAGCAGTGAATTTAGCGGGGGGGCCAATGAGCAGTTCTTC,CASSEFSGGANEQFF
TRBJ2-4,.,.,TRBV5-6,TGTGCCAGCAGCGCCCCCGGGCGGGACAGTAAAAACATTCAGTACTTC,CASSAPGRDSKNIQYF
TRBJ1-6,.,few,TRBV12-5,TGTGCTAGTGAGGGGACAAAGGATTCACCCCTCCACTTT,CASEGTKDSPLHF
TRBJ1-2,TRBD1,.,TRBV7-9,TGTGCCAGCAGCTCAGGGACAGGGGGAGGCTACACCTTC,CASSSGTGGGYTF
TRBJ1-1,.,.,TRBV11-2,TGTGCCAGCAGCTTAGGCCGGTTGAACACTGAAGCTTTCTTT,CASSLGRLNTEAFF
TRBJ2-3,.,.,TRBV6-5,TGTGCCAGCAGTTACCCAGGATTCACAGATACGCAGTATTTT,CASSYPGFTDTQYF
TRBJ1-1,TRBD1,.,TRBV7-2,TGTGCCAGCAGCATCACAGGGGGTTTCACTGAAGCTTTCTTT,CASSITGGFTEAFF
TRBJ1-2,.,.,TRBV11-2,TGTGCCAGCAGCGAGACGTTACATTTGGAGGGCTCCGTTCGATTC,CASSETLHLEGSVRF
TRBJ1-1,.,.,TRBV11-2,TGTGCCAGCAGCTTAGCGACAGTCCAGAACACTGAAGCTTTCTTT,CASSLATVQNTEAFF
TRBJ2-7,TRBD1,.,TRBV27,TGTGCCAGCAGTCAAGGACAGGGAAGCTGGTACGAGCAGTACTTC,CASSQGQGSWYEQYF
TRBJ2-1,.,.,TRBV6-4,TGTGCCAGCAGTGAGGGAGGGGGGCTTTACAATGAGCAGTTCTTC,CASSEGGGLYNEQFF
TRBJ1-5,.,.,TRBV28,TGTGCCAGCAGTCGGCAGGGCGGTCAGCCCCAGCATTTT,CASSRQGGQPQHF
TRBJ2-2,TRBD1,.,TRBV9,TGTGCCAGCAGCGTAGGCCGGGACAGGGCCGGGGAGCTGTTTTTT,CASSVGRDRAGELFF
TRBJ2-5,.,.,TRBV2,TGTGCCAGCAGTGTCGATCAGGGACAAGAGACCCAGTACTTC,CASSVDQGQETQYF
TRBJ2-7,TRBD1,.,TRBV18,TGTGCCAGCTCACCAAGACAGGGTTTCGAGCAGTACTTC,CASSPRQGFEQYF
TRBJ1-2,.,.,TRBV7-2,TGTGCCAGCAGCTTCCCCGGGACATATGGCTACACCTTC,CASSFPGTYGYTF
TRBJ1-2,.,.,TRBV7-8,TGTGCCAGCAGCCTAGGTAGCTCGGGAGGAGGGTATGGCTACACCTTC,CASSLGSSGGGYGYTF
TRBJ2-7,TRBD1,.,TRBV27,TGTGCCAGCAGTTTATCGGGGACAGTTCCGTACGAGCAGTACTTC,CASSLSGTVPYEQYF
TRBJ1-6,.,.,TRBV6-1,TGTGCCATCGTGACAGTTTCCCCATTTTCACCCCTCCACTTT,CAIVTVSPFSPLHF
TRBJ2-3,.,.,TRBV2,TGTGCCAGCACCCCGGGACAAAGCACAGATACGCAGTATTTT,CASTPGQSTDTQYF
TRBJ1-4,TRBD1,.,TRBV5-6,TGTGCCAGCAGCTGGGGACAGGGGCGGGAAAAACTGTTTTTT,CASSWGQGREKLFF
TRBJ2-3,.,.,TRBV14,TGTGCCAGCAGCCAAGATAGGAGGTATCTAGATACGCAGTATTTT,CASSQDRRYLDTQYF
TRBJ2-2,.,once,TRBV4-1,TGCGCCAGCAGCCAAGATCTAGGGGGTCGATACACCGGGGAGCTGTTTTTT,CASSQDLGGRYTGELFF
TRBJ1-3,.,.,TRBV7-8,TGTGCCAGCAGCGCTCATAGCTCTGGAAACACCATATATTTT,CASSAHSSGNTIYF
TRBJ1-6,.,.,TRBV4-1,TGCGCCAGCAGCCAACTGGGCGGCAGGGCGGGAAGCAGTTCACCCCTCCACTTT,CASSQLGGRAGSSSPLHF